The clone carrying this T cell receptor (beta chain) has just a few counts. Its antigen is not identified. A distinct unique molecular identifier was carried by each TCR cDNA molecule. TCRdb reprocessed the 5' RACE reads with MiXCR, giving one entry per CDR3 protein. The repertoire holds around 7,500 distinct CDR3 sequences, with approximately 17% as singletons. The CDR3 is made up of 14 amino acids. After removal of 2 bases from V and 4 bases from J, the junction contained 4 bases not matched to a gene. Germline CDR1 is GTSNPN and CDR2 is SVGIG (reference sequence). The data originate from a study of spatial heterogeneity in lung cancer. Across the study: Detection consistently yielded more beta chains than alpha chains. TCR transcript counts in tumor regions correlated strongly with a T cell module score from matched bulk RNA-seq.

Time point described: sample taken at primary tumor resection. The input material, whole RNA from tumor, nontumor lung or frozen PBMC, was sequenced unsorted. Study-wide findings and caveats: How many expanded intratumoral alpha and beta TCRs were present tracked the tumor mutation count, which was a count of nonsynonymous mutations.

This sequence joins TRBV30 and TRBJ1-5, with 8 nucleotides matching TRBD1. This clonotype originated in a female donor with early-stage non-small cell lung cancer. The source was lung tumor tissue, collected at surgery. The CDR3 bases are TGTGCCTGGAGTCCCAGGACAGGGAATCAGCCCCAGCATTTT. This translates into CAWSPRTGNQPQHF.